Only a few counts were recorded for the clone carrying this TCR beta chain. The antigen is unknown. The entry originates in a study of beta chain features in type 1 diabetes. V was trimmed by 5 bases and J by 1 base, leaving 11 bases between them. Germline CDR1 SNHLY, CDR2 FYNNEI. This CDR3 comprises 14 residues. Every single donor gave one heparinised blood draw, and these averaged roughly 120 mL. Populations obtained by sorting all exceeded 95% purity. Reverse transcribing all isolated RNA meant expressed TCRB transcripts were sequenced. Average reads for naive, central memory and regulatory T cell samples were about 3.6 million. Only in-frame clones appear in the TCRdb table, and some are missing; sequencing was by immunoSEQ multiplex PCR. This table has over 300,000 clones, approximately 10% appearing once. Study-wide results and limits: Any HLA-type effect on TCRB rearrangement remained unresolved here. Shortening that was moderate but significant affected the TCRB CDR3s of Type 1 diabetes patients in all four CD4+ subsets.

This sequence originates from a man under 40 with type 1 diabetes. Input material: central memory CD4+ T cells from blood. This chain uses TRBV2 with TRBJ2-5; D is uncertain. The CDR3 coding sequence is TGTGCCAGCAGTACCCATCCCGGCCAAGAGACCCAGTACTTC. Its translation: CASSTHPGQETQYF.